The 24 T cell receptor beta chains presented below share a single source sample, sequenced in a study of neurological immune-mediated disorders. One entry per CDR3 protein, called by TCRdb with MiXCR from the 5' RACE reads. The data contain some 60,000 distinct CDR3 sequences, over 8.5% of them singletons. Sample time point: longitudinal time-point 1 (baseline). Sequencing was done on a sample of PBMCs. These receptors all stem from a male donor with HTLV-1-associated myelopathy (HAM/TSP).

This clonotype has ten or more counts. This chain uses TRBV28 with TRBJ2-7; tentatively, D is TRBD1 (5 bases). Germline CDR1 MDHEN, CDR2 SYDVKM. V was trimmed by 5 bases and J by 3 bases, leaving 11 bases between them. The CDR3 has 13 amino acids. CDR3 in amino acids: CASSGPGFYEQYF. CDR3 nucleotides: TGTGCCAGCAGTGGACCAGGGTTCTACGAGCAGTACTTC.

This clonotype was picked up many times. V gene TRBV5-1 combines with J gene TRBJ2-5; 8 positions agree with TRBD2. The V segment lost 2 bases and the J segment 5 bases; nucleotides outside the gene matches: 8. The CDR3 spans 15 residues. In germline, CDR1 is SGHRS, CDR2 YFSETQ. CDR3 nucleotides: TGCGCCAGCAGCTTAGGAGCGGGGGTAGAGGAGACCCAGTACTTC. Translated, it gives CASSLGAGVEETQYF.

Ten or more counts support this clonotype. V gene TRBV6-2 or TRBV6-3 combines with J gene TRBJ1-1; 8 positions match TRBD1. J was trimmed by 4 bases and V by 8 bases; bases with no gene match: 9. This CDR3 has 14 residues. Germline CDR1 MNHEY, CDR2 SVGEGT. CDR3 residues: CASLPRGRSTEAFF. CDR3 DNA sequence: TGTGCCAGCTTACCCAGGGGGCGTTCCACTGAAGCTTTCTTT.

In its sample, this clonotype was seen many times. The chain employs TRBV5-6 and TRBJ2-6; TRBD1 might be the D (6 bases). Trimming removed 7 bases from V and 0 bases from J, with 11 bases in between. The CDR3 extends over 15 amino acids. Germline V lookup: CDR1 SGHDT, CDR2 YYEEEE. The CDR3, as DNA: TGTGCCAGCGGGTCAGGGGTCTCTGGGGCCAACGTCCTGACTTTC. Amino acid sequence: CASGSGVSGANVLTF. The full variable domain, rest sourced from reference TRBV5-6 and TRBJ2-6, is DAGVTQSPTHLIKTRGQQVTLRCSPKSGHDTVSWYQQALGQGPQFIFQYYEEEERQRGNFPDRFSGHQFPNYSSELNVNALLLGDSALYLCASGSGVSGANVLTFGAGSRLTVL.

This clonotype was recorded at least ten times. The chain is built from TRBV5-6 and TRBJ2-7, with D perhaps assigned TRBD1 or TRBD2 (5 bases each). Looked up from germline, CDR1 is SGHDT and CDR2 is YYEEEE. This CDR3 region has 15 residues. V gave up 4 bases and J gave up 2 bases, with 16 bases separating them. CDR3 protein: CASSIFRESPYEQYF. CDR3 DNA sequence: TGTGCCAGCAGCATCTTCAGGGAGAGTCCCTACGAGCAGTACTTC.

In this sample, this clonotype turned up many times. The chain combines TRBV4-3 with TRBJ2-1; 8 bases map to TRBD2. The CDR3 is 16 amino acids. Germline trimming cut 0 bases from V and 2 bases from J; bases unmatched to any gene: 3. Germline CDR1 and CDR2: LGHNA and YSLEER. The CDR3 sequence is CASSQEFGGAYNEQFF. The CDR3 nucleotides are TGCGCCAGCAGCCAAGAGTTCGGGGGGGCCTACAATGAGCAGTTCTTC.

This clonotype was found many times. The rearrangement uses TRBV27 and TRBJ2-5; no reliable D call. This CDR3 has 11 residues. Between the trimmed V and J ends, which lost 2 bases and 4 bases, there was a span of 2 bases. The V gene's germline CDR1 is MNHEY and CDR2 SMNVEV (reference sequence). The CDR3 loop reads CASSLAETQYF. The CDR3 region has the DNA TGTGCCAGCAGTTTAGCAGAGACCCAGTACTTC.

In nucleotides, the CDR3 is TGTGCCAGCAGCTTAGCGGGGGGAGTAAATGAGCAGTTCTTC. Translation gives CASSLAGGVNEQFF. The chain carries TRBV7-9 and TRBJ2-1, with D maybe TRBD2 (6 bases). Per the germline V gene, CDR1 is SEHNR and CDR2 is FQNEAQ (reference sequence). V gave up 0 bases and J gave up 7 bases, with 10 bases separating them. CDR3 size: 14 residues.

This clonotype has a count of ten or more. The chain couples TRBV4-2 to TRBJ1-1, with D possibly TRBD1 on 6 matching bases. The CDR3 has 14 amino acids. Trimming stripped 0 bases from V and 4 bases from J, with 9 bases between. CDR1 is LGHNA and CDR2 is YNFKEQ in the germline V gene. Written as DNA, the CDR3 is TGTGCCAGCAGCCAAGATCAAGGGGGCACTGAAGCTTTCTTT. It is translated as CASSQDQGGTEAFF.

This clonotype was seen ten or more times. The chain links TRBV7-8 to TRBJ1-3; possibly TRBD1 for D (6 bases). Germline CDR1 reads SGHVS; CDR2 reads FQNEAQ. V lost 1 base and J 0 bases, leaving 13 bases between the germline ends. The CDR3 runs 17 residues. The CDR3 DNA is TGTGCCAGCAGCTTAGGGGTAGGGGACATCTCTGGAAACACCATATATTTT. This gives the protein CASSLGVGDISGNTIYF.

At least ten counts were recorded for this clonotype. This chain connects TRBV5-1 to TRBJ1-1; 8 bases are a match to TRBD1. The germline gives CDR1 SGHRS, CDR2 YFSETQ. After removal of 7 bases from V and 10 bases from J, the junction contained 18 bases not matched to a gene. The CDR3 is 15 amino acids. The CDR3 loop reads CASFPTAGGGQLAFF. CDR3 bases: TGCGCCAGCTTCCCTACGGCAGGGGGCGGCCAGTTAGCTTTCTTT.

This clonotype was seen at least ten times. CDR3 bases: TGCAGCGTTGAACGTACCCAGAACACTGAAGCTTTCTTT. Translation gives CSVERTQNTEAFF. The V and J genes are TRBV29-1 and TRBJ1-1; unclear D gene. The germline CDR1 and CDR2 sequences are SQVTM and ANQGSEA. Trimming took 2 bases from V and 1 from J, leaving 8 bases between them. The length of the CDR3 is 13 residues. Complete variable domain (other parts from reference TRBV29-1 and TRBJ1-1): SAVISQKPSRDICQRGTSLTIQCQVDSQVTMMFWYRQQPGQSLTLIATANQGSEATYESGFVIDKFPISRPNLTFSTLTVSNMSPEDSSIYLCSVERTQNTEAFFGQGTRLTVV.

This clonotype was observed many times. The J gene is TRBJ1-5, the V gene TRBV21-1; TRBD1 is taken as the D call from the table, unchecked against the DNA. TRBV21-1 is termed a pseudogene. The CDR3 runs to 14 residues. The CDR3 sequence: CASSRDRDNQPQHF. As DNA, the CDR3 is TGTGCCAGCAGCCGCGACAGGGACAATCAGCCCCAGCATTTT.

This clonotype has ten or more counts. CDR3 nucleotides: TGTGCCACCAGTGATCCGGCCCCCAGTACGCAGTATTTT. Translated: CATSDPAPSTQYF. The rearrangement links TRBV24-1 to TRBJ2-3; no firm D call. V lost 3 bases to trimming and J lost 8 bases, with 11 bases between them. The CDR3 totals 13 residues. Germline CDR1 is KGHDR and CDR2 is SFDVKD.

This clonotype occurred many times. The V call is TRBV7-9, the J call TRBJ2-7; no reliable D call. The V end lost 5 bases, the J end lost 3 bases, and 14 bases lay between the germline ends. This CDR3 has 14 residues. Germline CDR1 and CDR2: SEHNR and FQNEAQ (reference sequence). The CDR3 region is CASSPIGSYYEQYF. The CDR3 region has the DNA TGTGCCAGCAGCCCAATCGGTAGCTACTACGAGCAGTACTTC.

This clonotype was picked up many times. The chain carries TRBV20-1 and TRBJ2-3, with D unclear. This CDR3 contains 11 residues. Germline V gene lookup returns CDR1 DFQATT and CDR2 SNEGSKA (reference sequence). V gave up 8 bases and J gave up 6 bases, with 12 bases separating them. The CDR3: CSSYPSDTQYF. CDR3 bases: TGCAGTTCCTACCCATCTGATACGCAGTATTTT.

The table lists this clonotype with a count of one. The chain combines TRBV11-3 with TRBJ2-5, with D perhaps matching TRBD1 or TRBD2 (6 bases each). Trimming left V 5 bases short and J 4 bases short, with 14 bases between. This CDR3 comprises 14 residues. CDR1 is SGHNT, CDR2 YENEEA, per germline. The CDR3 sequence is CASSLGGRRETQYF. The CDR3 region has the DNA TGTGCCAGCAGCCTGGGGGGCCGAAGAGAGACCCAGTACTTC.

This clonotype was detected many times. The chain uses TRBV20-1 and TRBJ2-3, with TRBD1 identical over 10 bases. This CDR3 has 16 amino acids. Germline CDR1 DFQATT, CDR2 SNEGSKA (reference sequence). With V trimmed by 4 bases and J by 0 bases, 7 bases remained unmatched. The CDR3 region has the DNA TGCAGTGCTACAGACAGGGGGCAACGTAGCACAGATACGCAGTATTTT. This sequence encodes CSATDRGQRSTDTQYF.

This clonotype came up many times. The genes are TRBV9 and TRBJ1-1; D not resolved. The V end lost 4 bases, the J end lost 2 bases, and 9 bases lay between the germline ends. The CDR3 is 13 residues long. Germline CDR1 SGDLS, CDR2 YYNGEE. CDR3: CASSTSVNTEAFF. The CDR3 DNA follows: TGTGCCAGCAGCACCTCCGTCAACACTGAAGCTTTCTTT.

The V gene is TRBV20-1, the J gene TRBJ1-5; the D is unclear. The CDR3 spans 11 residues. Germline V gene data show CDR1 as DFQATT and CDR2 as SNEGSKA (reference sequence). V lost 3 bases, J lost 2 bases, and 2 bases lay in between. The CDR3, as DNA: TGCAGTGCTAGCCGCAATCAGCCCCAGCATTTT. Its protein is CSASRNQPQHF.

This clonotype showed up many times. The genes are TRBV5-1 and TRBJ2-1; D is undetermined. The CDR3 length is 14 residues. The germline V gene encodes CDR1 SGHRS and CDR2 YFSETQ. Trimming left V 3 bases short and J 3 bases short, with 10 bases between. Written as DNA, the CDR3 is TGCGCCAGCAGCTCTACAGATTTCTACAATGAGCAGTTCTTC. Its protein product is CASSSTDFYNEQFF. Drawing the rest from reference TRBV5-1 and TRBJ2-1, the complete variable domain is KAGVTQTPRYLIKTRGQQVTLSCSPISGHRSVSWYQQTPGQGLQFLFEYFSETQRNKGNFPGRFSGRQFSNSRSEMNVSTLELGDSALYLCASSSTDFYNEQFFGPGTRLTVL.

This clonotype has at least ten counts. The V and J genes are TRBV28 and TRBJ2-7; D unclear. The CDR3 is made up of 11 amino acids. The ends were cut back, 3 bases at V and 3 bases at J, with 3 bases in the middle. Germline V lookup: CDR1 MDHEN, CDR2 SYDVKM. The CDR3 DNA sequence: TGTGCCAGCAGTTTTATCTACGAGCAGTACTTC. Its protein product is CASSFIYEQYF.

This clonotype came up many times. The chain uses TRBV7-2 and TRBJ1-3; a possible D gene is TRBD1 (6 bases). With 5 bases removed from V and 11 bases from J, the gap between germline ends came to 19 bases. Per germline, CDR1 SGHTA and CDR2 FQGNSA. The CDR3 extends over 14 amino acids. CDR3 bases: TGTGCCAGCAGCCAGAAACAGGGTTGGGACGCCATATATTTT. Translating it yields CASSQKQGWDAIYF.

In this sample, this clonotype turned up many times. The V call is TRBV5-1, the J call TRBJ1-1; D call uncertain. V was pared by 4 bases and J by 4 bases, with 14 bases between. CDR3 length equals 14 residues. Germline loops: CDR1 SGHRS, CDR2 YFSETQ. CDR3 DNA sequence: TGCGCCAGCAGCGGTAGTACGATAGGCACTGAAGCTTTCTTT. Translation gives CASSGSTIGTEAFF.